Shown below are 10 T cell receptor beta chains from a single sample sequenced in a study of cytomegalovirus exposure and HLA in healthy donors. With 60 Vbeta and 13 Jbeta primers, the PCR was carried out. Only in-frame clones appear in the TCRdb table, and some are missing; sequencing was by immunoSEQ multiplex PCR. The sample lists around 150,000 clones; approximately 77% were seen once. Material for sequencing was PBMCs. The receptors were sampled from a man younger than 40 in good health and CMV-seronegative.

This clone was picked up a small number of times. The gene calls are TRBV2 and TRBJ1-2; 9 nucleotides agree with TRBD1. Per the germline V gene, CDR1 is SNHLY and CDR2 is FYNNEI. CDR3 length: 14 residues. V lost 5 bases to trimming and J lost 4 bases; unmatched junction nucleotides: 5. Here the CDR3 reads CASSSGTGTYGYTF. The CDR3 nucleotides read TGTGCCAGCAGTTCCGGGACAGGGACCTATGGCTACACCTTC.

The chain is built from TRBV4-1 and TRBJ1-2; D unresolved. Germline-derived CDR1 and CDR2 are MGHRA and YSYEKL. There are 15 residues in the CDR3. V was trimmed by 2 bases and J by 1 base, leaving 11 bases between them. In nucleotides, the CDR3 is TGCGCCAGCAGCCAACTAACCACAGATAACTATGGCTACACCTTC. This gives the protein CASSQLTTDNYGYTF.

The chain joins TRBV28 to TRBJ1-5, with no clear D. V lost 6 bases to trimming and J lost 7 bases, with 16 bases between them. This CDR3 has 14 amino acids. Germline CDR1 is MDHEN and CDR2 is SYDVKM. For the CDR3, the DNA is TGTGCCAGCAGCGAACTATCTCTTGGGCAGCCCCAGCATTTT. Residues: CASSELSLGQPQHF. The whole variable domain, remainder taken from reference TRBV28 and TRBJ1-5, is DVKVTQSSRYLVKRTGEKVFLECVQDMDHENMFWYRQDPGLGLRLIYFSYDVKMKEKGDIPEGYSVSREKKERFSLILESASTNQTSMYLCASSELSLGQPQHFGDGTRLSIL.

A few counts support this clone. This chain uses TRBV27 with TRBJ2-7; 7 nucleotides line up with TRBD1. The germline V gene has CDR1 MNHEY and CDR2 SMNVEV (reference sequence). The CDR3 totals 14 residues. The ends lost 6 bases at V and 3 bases at J; junction bases unmatched: 8. The CDR3: CASSPTGTVYEQYF. CDR3 coding DNA: TGTGCCAGCAGCCCTACTGGGACAGTCTACGAGCAGTACTTC.

The rearrangement uses TRBV29-1 and TRBJ2-1; the match to TRBD1 covers 9 bases. From germline, CDR1 is SQVTM and CDR2 ANQGSEA. The CDR3 extends over 16 amino acids. Unmatched junction bases numbered 14, after V lost 7 bases and J lost 4 bases. The CDR3 DNA sequence: TGCAGCGCGCGAACCCGGGGGGACAGGGCTTACAATGAGCAGTTCTTC. This codes for CSARTRGDRAYNEQFF.

The rearrangement links TRBV6-1 to TRBJ1-2, with D hard to call. In germline, CDR1 is MNHNS, CDR2 SASEGT. The CDR3 is made up of 13 amino acids. V lost 6 bases, J lost 2 bases, and 10 bases lay in between. The CDR3 protein is CASRDSLNYGYTF. The CDR3 coding sequence is TGTGCCAGCAGGGACTCTTTGAACTATGGCTACACCTTC.

This chain uses TRBV5-1 with TRBJ2-2, with TRBD2 matching over 8 bases. The germline gives CDR1 SGHRS, CDR2 YFSETQ. Losses at the gene ends were 4 bases for V and 6 bases for J; bases not matched to a gene: 8. The CDR3 totals 15 residues. CDR3 protein: CASSGREGLPGELFF. The CDR3 region has the DNA TGCGCCAGCAGCGGACGGGAGGGCCTCCCCGGGGAGCTGTTTTTT. The whole variable domain, filled in from reference TRBV5-1 and TRBJ2-2, reads KAGVTQTPRYLIKTRGQQVTLSCSPISGHRSVSWYQQTPGQGLQFLFEYFSETQRNKGNFPGRFSGRQFSNSRSEMNVSTLELGDSALYLCASSGREGLPGELFFGEGSRLTVL.

The genes are TRBV21-1 and TRBJ2-4; TRBD1, the D gene given by the table, was not confirmed from the DNA. TRBV21-1 is marked as a pseudogene. CDR3 length equals 16 residues. CDR3 sequence (DNA): TGTGCCAGCAGCAGGGGGCAGGGTCAGACCAAAAACATTCAGTACTTC. Its translation is CASSRGQGQTKNIQYF.

The J gene is TRBJ2-7, the V gene TRBV28, with TRBD1 matching over 7 bases. The V gene end was trimmed by 5 bases and the J gene end by 4 bases; junction bases not matched to a gene: 8. There are 14 residues in the CDR3. CDR1 MDHEN and CDR2 SYDVKM come from the germline V gene. The CDR3 loop is CASSPTGVDYEQYF. As DNA, the CDR3 is TGTGCCAGCAGTCCCACAGGGGTTGATTACGAGCAGTACTTC.

This clone was seen a handful of times. V is TRBV5-1 and J is TRBJ2-1; TRBD1 might be the D (5 bases). Trimming took off 6 bases at V and 3 bases at J, with 13 bases between the two ends. Germline CDR1 SGHRS, CDR2 YFSETQ. The CDR3 has 14 amino acids. CDR3 in amino acids: CASTQEGVYNEQFF. The CDR3 nucleotides are TGCGCCAGCACCCAGGAAGGGGTCTACAATGAGCAGTTCTTC.